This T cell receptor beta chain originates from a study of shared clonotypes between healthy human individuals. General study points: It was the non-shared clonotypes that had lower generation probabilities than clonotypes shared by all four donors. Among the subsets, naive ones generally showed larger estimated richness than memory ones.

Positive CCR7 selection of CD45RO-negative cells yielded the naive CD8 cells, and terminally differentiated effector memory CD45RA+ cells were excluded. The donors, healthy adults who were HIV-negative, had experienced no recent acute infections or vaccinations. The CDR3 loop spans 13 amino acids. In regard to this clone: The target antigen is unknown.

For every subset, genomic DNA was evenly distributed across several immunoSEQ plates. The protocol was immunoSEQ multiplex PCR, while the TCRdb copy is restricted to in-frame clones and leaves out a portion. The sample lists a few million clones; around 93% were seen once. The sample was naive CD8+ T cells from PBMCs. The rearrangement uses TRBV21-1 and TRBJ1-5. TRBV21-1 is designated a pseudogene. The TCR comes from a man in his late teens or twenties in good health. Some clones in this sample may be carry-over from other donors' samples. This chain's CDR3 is CASRSSSNQPQHF. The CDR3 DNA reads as TGTGCCAGCAGAAGCAGTAGCAATCAGCCCCAGCATTTT.